This TCR beta chain derives from a study of T cell responses to AZD1222 COVID-19 vaccine. Findings of the study overall: Only after the peak T cell response were repertoires sampled.

Assay: immunoSEQ multiplex PCR; the TCRdb copy retains only in-frame clones and omits some. The table lists about 69,000 clones, 75% to 90% of them singletons. Per germline, CDR1 SGHTS and CDR2 YDEGEE. The CDR3 consists of 13 residues. Trimming shortened V by 4 bases and J by 3 bases, and 9 bases separated the two germline ends. Comments on this clone: Its antigen is not known.

The sample was peripheral blood, taken 28 days after the second AZD1222 dose. This rearrangement joins TRBV5-8 to TRBJ2-3; D is possibly TRBD1 (6 bases). The sequence was collected from an adult who received the AZD1222 COVID-19 vaccine. CDR3 in DNA: TGTGCCAGCAGCAGGGGGTATACAGATACGCAGTATTTT. Translation: CASSRGYTDTQYF.